This T cell receptor (beta chain) was captured by sequencing in a study of blood T cell repertoires in COVID-19. About the study: Sources were T cells, B-cell-depleted T cells, or PBMCs; the material itself was cDNA or gDNA.

In the original processing: It was from reference gene primer amplification that nucleated cell counts were estimated. Clones were read by immunoSEQ multiplex PCR, and TCRdb kept only the in-frame ones, dropping some. That table supplies the V and J calls and clone size; D and trimming were determined from the DNA. The sample includes just over 150,000 clones, 85% to 90% seen only once; the top ten take approximately 15%. Per germline, CDR1 SGHVS and CDR2 FQNEAQ. V dropped 2 bases and J dropped 8 bases, with 13 bases sitting between them. The CDR3 is 14 amino acids. Sequencing was done on a sample of peripheral blood. This receptor was obtained from a woman aged 40 to 50 with acute or convalescent COVID-19. J is TRBJ2-1 and V is TRBV7-8; perhaps TRBD2 as D (7 bases). The DNA of the CDR3 is TGTGCCAGCAGCTTATCGGGGGGCCTCGATGAGCAGTTCTTC. Protein sequence: CASSLSGGLDEQFF. The variable domain in full, with the rest retrieved from reference TRBV7-8 and TRBJ2-1, is GAGVSQSPRYKVAKRGQDVALRCDPISGHVSLFWYQQALGQGPEFLTYFQNEAQLDKSGLPSDRFFAERPEGSVSTLKIQRTQQEDSAVYLCASSLSGGLDEQFFGPGTRLTVL.